This is a list of T cell receptor beta chains from one sample in a study of blood T cell repertoires in COVID-19. The method was immunoSEQ multiplex PCR; TCRdb's version includes in-frame clones alone and lacks a portion of them. The repertoire consists of under 400,000 clones, with approximately 87% occurring once and the leading ten covering about 10%. Sequencing used peripheral blood. All receptors come from a woman aged 25 to 39 with COVID-19, enrolled during active disease. The CDR3 runs from the conserved cysteine through the conserved F or W. The D gene is left open where the match is weak. Only part of the rows carry a size: once, few, many, or a class if the clone is expanded.

V: TRBV5-1; J: TRBJ1-2; size: .; length: 14; D: .; DNA: TGCGCCAGCAGATGGGAGGGGAGCGACTATGGCTACACCTTC; CDR3: CASRWEGSDYGYTF
V: TRBV9; J: TRBJ2-2; size: few; length: 15; D: TRBD1; DNA: TGTGCCAGCAGCCCCGGGACAGGGACCACCGGGGAGCTGTTTTTT; CDR3: CASSPGTGTTGELFF
V: TRBV27; J: TRBJ2-1; size: .; length: 14; D: TRBD2; DNA: TGTGCCAGCAGTTTATCGGGAGGGCACAATGAGCAGTTCTTC; CDR3: CASSLSGGHNEQFF
V: TRBV4-3; J: TRBJ1-1; size: .; length: 15; D: .; DNA: TGCGCCAGCAGCCTTTCCACGGCGGGGGACACTGAAGCTTTCTTT; CDR3: CASSLSTAGDTEAFF
V: TRBV5-1; J: TRBJ2-4; size: .; length: 14; D: TRBD2; DNA: TGCGCCAGCAGCTCAGACCAGGGAGGGGCCATTCAGTACTTC; CDR3: CASSSDQGGAIQYF
V: TRBV11-3; J: TRBJ2-1; size: .; length: 16; D: TRBD2; DNA: TGTGCCAGCAGCTCCCGTACTAGCGGACACTACAATGAGCAGTTCTTC; CDR3: CASSSRTSGHYNEQFF
V: TRBV7-9; J: TRBJ2-5; size: .; length: 12; D: .; DNA: TGTGCCAGCACCCGGGGTGAGGAGACCCAGTACTTC; CDR3: CASTRGEETQYF
V: TRBV9; J: TRBJ2-3; size: .; length: 16; D: TRBD2; DNA: TGTGCCAGCAGCGTAGAAGGACTAGCGGGGGCAGATACGCAGTATTTT; CDR3: CASSVEGLAGADTQYF
V: TRBV28; J: TRBJ2-7; size: .; length: 14; D: TRBD1; DNA: TGTGCCAGCAGTTCTCCGGACAGGGAATACGAGCAGTACTTC; CDR3: CASSSPDREYEQYF
V: TRBV11-2; J: TRBJ2-5; size: .; length: 17; D: TRBD2; DNA: TGTGCCAGCAGCTTAGATGGGCTAGCGGAGTCACAAGAGACCCAGTACTTC; CDR3: CASSLDGLAESQETQYF
V: TRBV7-2; J: TRBJ1-1; size: once; length: 14; D: TRBD1; DNA: TGTGCCAGCAGCCCTCAGGGGGCTGGGACTGAAGCTTTCTTT; CDR3: CASSPQGAGTEAFF
V: TRBV6-5; J: TRBJ2-3; size: .; length: 14; D: TRBD2; DNA: TGTGCCAGCAGTTCCGGACTAGCGGGAAGTACGCAGTATTTT; CDR3: CASSSGLAGSTQYF
V: TRBV27; J: TRBJ2-7; size: .; length: 16; D: .; DNA: TGTGCCAGCAGTCCCCTAGATCGCGGGAACTCCTACGAGCAGTACTTC; CDR3: CASSPLDRGNSYEQYF
V: TRBV6-5; J: TRBJ2-7; size: .; length: 14; D: TRBD1; DNA: TGTGCCAGCATCCTTGGGACAGGGGGCCACGAGCAGTACTTC; CDR3: CASILGTGGHEQYF
V: TRBV5-1; J: TRBJ1-6; size: .; length: 14; D: TRBD1; DNA: TGCGCCAGCAGTGCGGGACAGGGTATTTCACCCCTCCACTTT; CDR3: CASSAGQGISPLHF
V: TRBV11-3; J: TRBJ2-2; size: .; length: 15; D: TRBD2; DNA: TGTGCCAGCGGGGATCGGACTAGAGGAACCGGGGAGCTGTTTTTT; CDR3: CASGDRTRGTGELFF
V: TRBV7-2; J: TRBJ2-5; size: .; length: 16; D: TRBD2; DNA: TGTGCCAGCAGCTACGGACTAGCGGTGATTCAAGAGACCCAGTACTTC; CDR3: CASSYGLAVIQETQYF
V: TRBV5-8; J: TRBJ2-7; size: .; length: 15; D: TRBD1; DNA: TGTGCCAGCAGTTACCGGGACAGGGGGCGTCGGGAGCAGTACTTC; CDR3: CASSYRDRGRREQYF
V: TRBV30; J: TRBJ1-6; size: .; length: 15; D: .; DNA: TGTGCCTGGAGTGTATTGGGGACAAAAAATTCACCCCTCCACTTT; CDR3: CAWSVLGTKNSPLHF
V: TRBV25-1; J: TRBJ2-7; size: .; length: 14; D: TRBD1; DNA: TGTGCCAGCGAAGGGGACAGGGTAACCTACGAGCAGTACTTC; CDR3: CASEGDRVTYEQYF
V: TRBV10-3; J: TRBJ2-7; size: .; length: 15; D: TRBD2; DNA: TGTGCCATCAGTGAGTCAACGGGAGGGTCGTACGAGCAGTACTTC; CDR3: CAISESTGGSYEQYF
V: TRBV24-1; J: TRBJ2-3; size: once; length: 17; D: TRBD2; DNA: TGTGCCACCAGTGATTTGCGGGAGGATGGAAGCACAGATACGCAGTATTTT; CDR3: CATSDLREDGSTDTQYF
V: TRBV18; J: TRBJ2-2; size: few; length: 13; D: .; DNA: TGTGCCAGCTCGGCTACAGGAACCGGGGAGCTGTTTTTT; CDR3: CASSATGTGELFF
V: TRBV7-8; J: TRBJ1-1; size: few; length: 16; D: TRBD1; DNA: TGTGCCAGCAGCCAATGGGCCGGGACAGGCCACACTGAAGCTTTCTTT; CDR3: CASSQWAGTGHTEAFF
V: TRBV28; J: TRBJ2-7; size: .; length: 16; D: .; DNA: TGTGCCAGCAGTTTCCCCCTGGCCGGGGGTTCCTACGAGCAGTACTTC; CDR3: CASSFPLAGGSYEQYF
V: TRBV2; J: TRBJ1-4; size: .; length: 13; D: .; DNA: TGTGCCAGCAAGAGAGAGGCTTCTGAAAAACTGTTTTTT; CDR3: CASKREASEKLFF
V: TRBV9; J: TRBJ1-4; size: .; length: 15; D: TRBD1; DNA: TGTGCCAGCAGCTCCCAGGGACAGCTTAATGAAAAACTGTTTTTT; CDR3: CASSSQGQLNEKLFF
V: TRBV30; J: TRBJ2-3; size: once; length: 16; D: TRBD2; DNA: TGTGCCTGGAGTGACGGACTAGCGGGAAGTCGAGATACGCAGTATTTT; CDR3: CAWSDGLAGSRDTQYF
V: TRBV5-5; J: TRBJ1-2; size: .; length: 14; D: TRBD1; DNA: TGTGCCAGCAGCCCCGCCCCGGACAGGCGTGGCTACACCTTC; CDR3: CASSPAPDRRGYTF
V: TRBV14; J: TRBJ2-7; size: .; length: 14; D: .; DNA: TGTGCCAGCAGCCAACTAGGCCAGAACTACGAGCAGTACTTC; CDR3: CASSQLGQNYEQYF
V: TRBV28; J: TRBJ1-5; size: few; length: 12; D: .; DNA: TGTGCCAGCAGTTTTAACAATCAGCCCCAGCATTTT; CDR3: CASSFNNQPQHF
V: TRBV9; J: TRBJ1-2; size: once; length: 22; D: .; DNA: TGTGCCAGCAGCGTCCAGTTAGGGAGCTTTTGGAGGCTACGGACTACCAACTATGGCTACACCTTC; CDR3: CASSVQLGSFWRLRTTNYGYTF
V: TRBV6-5; J: TRBJ2-5; size: .; length: 13; D: .; DNA: TGTGCCAGCACCGCTACCGGCGGGGAGACCCAGTACTTC; CDR3: CASTATGGETQYF
V: TRBV9; J: TRBJ2-7; size: few; length: 15; D: TRBD1; DNA: TGTGCCAGCAGCCCTGGACAGGACCCTTCCTACGAGCAGTACTTC; CDR3: CASSPGQDPSYEQYF
V: TRBV24-1; J: TRBJ1-2; size: .; length: 14; D: TRBD1; DNA: TGTGCCACCAGAGGGACAGGGGGCGCAGAGGGCTACACCTTC; CDR3: CATRGTGGAEGYTF
V: TRBV28; J: TRBJ2-3; size: .; length: 15; D: TRBD2; DNA: TGTGCCAGCAGTTTAGGGACTAGCGGGAGAGATACGCAGTATTTT; CDR3: CASSLGTSGRDTQYF
V: TRBV6-1; J: TRBJ1-1; size: .; length: 16; D: TRBD1; DNA: TGTGCCAGCAGTGACCCGGACAGGGTAGGCGACACTGAAGCTTTCTTT; CDR3: CASSDPDRVGDTEAFF
V: TRBV19; J: TRBJ2-5; size: .; length: 16; D: TRBD2; DNA: TGTGCCAGTAGTCTGGGACTAGCGGGAGGTCAAGAGACCCAGTACTTC; CDR3: CASSLGLAGGQETQYF
V: TRBV25-1; J: TRBJ2-7; size: .; length: 15; D: .; DNA: TGTGCCAGCAGTGACCTGGGACTTGAAGCCTACGAGCAGTACTTC; CDR3: CASSDLGLEAYEQYF
V: TRBV4-2; J: TRBJ2-1; size: .; length: 16; D: TRBD2; DNA: TGTGCCAGCAGCCATCCCGATCGGGCGGGAGCATATGAGCAGTTCTTC; CDR3: CASSHPDRAGAYEQFF
V: TRBV5-1; J: TRBJ2-1; size: once; length: 17; D: .; DNA: TGCGCCAGCAGCTCCCTGGGGGGTCGAAGCTCCTACAATGAGCAGTTCTTC; CDR3: CASSSLGGRSSYNEQFF
V: TRBV5-1; J: TRBJ1-1; size: once; length: 15; D: TRBD1; DNA: TGCGCCAGCAGCACACACAGGGGTTCTGGCACTGAAGCTTTCTTT; CDR3: CASSTHRGSGTEAFF
V: TRBV28; J: TRBJ2-1; size: .; length: 13; D: TRBD2; DNA: TGTGCCTGGACTAGCGGGTGGGGACATGAGCAGTTCTTC; CDR3: CAWTSGWGHEQFF
V: TRBV11-3; J: TRBJ2-2; size: .; length: 16; D: .; DNA: TGTGCCAGCAGCACCGGACATCCTGGGGACACCGGGGAGCTGTTTTTT; CDR3: CASSTGHPGDTGELFF
V: TRBV2; J: TRBJ1-4; size: .; length: 13; D: TRBD1; DNA: TGTGCCAGCAGTGGAGACAGGGAAGAAAAACTGTTTTTT; CDR3: CASSGDREEKLFF
V: TRBV5-5; J: TRBJ2-3; size: once; length: 15; D: TRBD1; DNA: TGTGCCAGCAGCAGAACAGGGGTGCGGGCCGATACGCAGTATTTT; CDR3: CASSRTGVRADTQYF
V: TRBV29-1; J: TRBJ1-1; size: few; length: 12; D: TRBD1; DNA: TGCAGCGTTGAAGATCCTGACAGGGAAACTTTCTTT; CDR3: CSVEDPDRETFF
V: TRBV10-1; J: TRBJ1-2; size: .; length: 14; D: .; DNA: TGCGCCAGCAGTCCGGACGGGAGGGCAAGAGGCTACACCTTC; CDR3: CASSPDGRARGYTF
V: TRBV12-3/TRBV12-4; J: TRBJ2-3; size: once; length: 13; D: .; DNA: TGTGCCAGCAGTTTAGCGCGGGCCGATGCGCAGTATTTT; CDR3: CASSLARADAQYF
V: TRBV5-1; J: TRBJ1-6; size: .; length: 15; D: TRBD1; DNA: TGCGCCAGCAGCTTACGAGGACAGGCTAATTCACCCCTCCACTTT; CDR3: CASSLRGQANSPLHF
V: TRBV5-1; J: TRBJ2-7; size: .; length: 14; D: TRBD1; DNA: TGCGCCAGCAGCTTGGGGGACAGGAACTACGAGCAGTACTTC; CDR3: CASSLGDRNYEQYF
V: TRBV7-9; J: TRBJ1-4; size: few; length: 15; D: TRBD1; DNA: TGTGCCAGCAGCCCCGGGACAGTCGATAATGAAAAACTGTTTTTT; CDR3: CASSPGTVDNEKLFF
V: TRBV7-3; J: TRBJ1-2; size: .; length: 13; D: .; DNA: TGTGCCAGCAGCACCGACAGTACTTATGGCTACACCTTC; CDR3: CASSTDSTYGYTF
V: TRBV2; J: TRBJ2-7; size: .; length: 14; D: .; DNA: TGTGCCAGCAGTATTGTGGGACACTCCTACGAGCAGTACTTC; CDR3: CASSIVGHSYEQYF
V: TRBV5-1; J: TRBJ2-7; size: .; length: 14; D: .; DNA: TGCGCCAGCAGCGGGACTTCAACCTCCTACGAGCAGTACTTC; CDR3: CASSGTSTSYEQYF
V: TRBV28; J: TRBJ1-4; size: few; length: 17; D: TRBD1; DNA: TGTGCCAGCAGTTCATCCGGACAGGGAGAACGAAATGAAAAACTGTTTTTT; CDR3: CASSSSGQGERNEKLFF
V: TRBV30; J: TRBJ1-1; size: once; length: 14; D: .; DNA: TGTGCCTGGAACCCGGGACTCAGCGGCACTGAAGCTTTCTTT; CDR3: CAWNPGLSGTEAFF